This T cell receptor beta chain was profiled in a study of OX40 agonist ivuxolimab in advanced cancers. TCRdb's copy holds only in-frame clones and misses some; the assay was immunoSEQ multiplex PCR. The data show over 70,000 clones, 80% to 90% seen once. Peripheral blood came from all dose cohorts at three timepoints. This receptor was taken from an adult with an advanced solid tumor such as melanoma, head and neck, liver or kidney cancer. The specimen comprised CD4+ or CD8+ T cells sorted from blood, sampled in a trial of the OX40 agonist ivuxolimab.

The CDR3 sequence: CASTLGQDVGYTF. In DNA, the CDR3 is TGTGCCAGCACTCTAGGGCAGGATGTGGGCTACACCTTC. The rearrangement uses TRBV5-8 and TRBJ1-2; no clear D gene. V was trimmed by 6 bases and J by 8 bases, leaving 17 bases between them. This CDR3 is built from 13 residues. Per the germline V gene, CDR1 is SGHTS and CDR2 is YDEGEE.